The T cell receptor beta chain described here comes from a study of blood T cell repertoires in COVID-19. Study-wide context: The samples span acute and convalescent COVID-19 from the United States, Italy and Spain. T cells, B-cell-depleted T cells, or PBMCs supplied cDNA or gDNA.

The V gene's germline CDR1 is MNHEY and CDR2 SVGAGI. The ends were cut back, 2 bases at V and 5 bases at J, with 6 bases in the middle. The CDR3 contains 12 residues. Study processing details: For nucleated cells, counts were estimated from reference gene primer amplification. This table comes from immunoSEQ multiplex PCR, and its TCRdb copy is limited to in-frame clones, with some not included. V, J and clone size derive from that table, while D and trimming were established from the DNA sequence. The table records about 230,000 clones, around 86% of them present only once. Seattle's enrolled individuals joined amid active infection and were then monitored longitudinally.

Sequencing was carried out using peripheral blood. This clonotype was obtained from a man aged 45-65 years with COVID-19, enrolled during active disease. The genes are TRBV6-5 and TRBJ1-1, with D uncertain. The CDR3 here is CASSYGGTEAFF. In DNA, the CDR3 is TGTGCCAGCAGTTACGGCGGGACTGAAGCTTTCTTT.